The clone carrying this TCR beta chain came up many times. Its antigen is undetermined. These data belong to a study of CD8 T cells in ankylosing spondylitis. With molecular barcodes, quantitative 5'-RACE was used to make the TCR beta libraries. TCRdb re-called the 5' RACE reads through MiXCR, storing one row per CDR3 protein. The sample has 350,000 to 400,000 distinct CDR3 sequences; 20% to 25% are singletons. The V end lost 3 bases, the J end lost 3 bases, and 9 bases lay between the germline ends. CDR1 and CDR2 (germline): MNHEY, SMNVEV (reference sequence). The CDR3 totals 13 residues. Study observations and caveats: Disease-linked clones proved CD8+ and comparatively uncommon in peripheral blood. Ankylosing spondylitis blood appeared to carry a characteristic TCR beta motif of several highly homologous variants.

The chain couples TRBV27 to TRBJ2-7; D remains unclear. Sequencing was performed on blood, either unsorted or a sorted T cell fraction (not recorded which). The receptor's source is a male donor with ankylosing spondylitis or in good health (not recorded which). The CDR3 DNA reads TGTGCCAGCAGTTTGGGTCCCGGCTACGAGCAGTACTTC. Protein product: CASSLGPGYEQYF.